The next 9 T cell receptor beta chains were all read from a single sample in a study of blood T cell repertoires in COVID-19. Only in-frame clones appear in the TCRdb table, and some are missing; sequencing was by immunoSEQ multiplex PCR. Here the sample spans approximately 400,000 clones, roughly 90% being singletons. Sequenced material: peripheral blood. The receptors come from a man in his forties with acute or convalescent COVID-19.

This chain joins TRBV7-9 and TRBJ1-2; 7 nucleotides align to TRBD1. Germline-derived CDR1 and CDR2 are SEHNR and FQNEAQ (reference sequence). V was clipped by 5 bases and J by 4 bases; unmatched bases: 13. This CDR3 has 16 amino acids. CDR3 protein: CASSPMVPGQIYGYTF. The CDR3 coding sequence is TGTGCCAGCAGCCCAATGGTACCGGGACAGATCTATGGCTACACCTTC.

V usage is TRBV6-5 and J usage is TRBJ1-6; TRBD1 aligns across 11 bases. V was clipped by 9 bases and J by 9 bases; unmatched bases: 4. Germline V gives CDR1 MNHEY, CDR2 SVGAGI. This CDR3 contains 13 residues. CDR3 protein: CASGGQGGSPLHF. CDR3 DNA: TGTGCCAGTGGGGGACAGGGGGGTTCACCCCTCCACTTT.

A remark on this clone: Other DNA sequences in the sample encode the same CDR3. J is TRBJ1-2 and V is TRBV27; tentative D call: TRBD1 (5 bases). Germline CDR1 reads MNHEY; CDR2 reads SMNVEV (reference sequence). The CDR3 runs 13 residues. The ends were cut back, 3 bases at V and 2 bases at J, with 7 bases in the middle. CDR3 in DNA: TGTGCCAGCAGTTTCGGGGGGAACTATGGCTACACCTTC. Protein: CASSFGGNYGYTF.

Of note for this clone: At one end the junction does not follow the germline gene, possibly because of a read error. This chain connects TRBV6-1 to TRBJ2-7, with 7 bases fitting TRBD2. CDR1 and CDR2 (germline): MNHNS, SASEGT. The CDR3 consists of 15 residues. CDR3: CASREASGRSYEQYF. The CDR3, as DNA: TGTGCCAGCAGGGAAGCTAGCGGCCGGTCCTACGAGCAGTACTTC.

The chain has TRBV2 and TRBJ1-6; weak D call: TRBD1 (5 bases). The V gene lost 1 base and the J gene lost 4 bases, with 11 bases spanning the gap. This CDR3 comprises 16 residues. From germline, CDR1 is SNHLY and CDR2 FYNNEI. CDR3 sequence: CASSEVGQKYNSPLHF. The CDR3 DNA reads TGTGCCAGCAGTGAAGTGGGGCAGAAATATAATTCACCCCTCCACTTT.

CDR3 sequence (DNA): TGTGCCAGCAGCCGGGGGGGTATGGATCAGCCCCAGCATTTT. Protein: CASSRGGMDQPQHF. The chain is built from TRBV7-3 and TRBJ1-5; TRBD1 is a possible D gene (5 bases). Germline CDR1 is SGHTA and CDR2 is FQGTGA. This CDR3 comprises 14 residues. Trimming took 5 bases from V and 5 from J, leaving 13 bases between them.

CDR3 in DNA: TGTGCCAGCTCACCAGGGGGAGGAGACTCTGGAAACACCATATATTTT. Translating gives CASSPGGGDSGNTIYF. V is TRBV18 and J is TRBJ1-3; D is possibly TRBD1 (5 bases). V dropped 2 bases and J dropped 0 bases, with 11 bases sitting between them. Germline V gene data show CDR1 as KGHSH and CDR2 as LQKENI. CDR3 size: 16 residues.

The gene calls are TRBV6-5 and TRBJ1-2; D ambiguous. Looked up from germline, CDR1 is MNHEY and CDR2 is SVGAGI. The CDR3 loop spans 16 amino acids. V gave up 0 bases and J gave up 3 bases, with 14 bases separating them. The CDR3 loop reads CASSYSRERAYYGYTF. In DNA form, the CDR3 reads TGTGCCAGCAGTTACTCTCGGGAGAGGGCTTACTATGGCTACACCTTC.

This clone was recorded once. CDR3 sequence reads: CASSPAGTANYGYTF. In DNA, the CDR3 is TGCGCCAGCAGCCCCGCCGGGACAGCTAACTATGGCTACACCTTC. The chain uses TRBV4-1 and TRBJ1-2; 7 bases align to TRBD1. V shed 4 bases and J 0 bases; nucleotides not matched to a gene: 5. Germline V CDR1 and CDR2: MGHRA, YSYEKL. The CDR3 consists of 15 residues.